Listed here is a single TCR beta chain. The antigen remains unidentified. This entry is derived from a study of cytomegalovirus exposure and HLA in healthy donors. Regarding the study as a whole: Productive status was seen about 90% or about 30% of the time for most TCR beta V segments in an earlier analysis. Later on, an analysis showed TCR association rates differing by HLA locus, with DRB1 the most and HLA-C the fewest. HLA alleles showed associations with around 15,000 TCR beta sequences in a later analysis, at a 0.05 false discovery rate.

PCR primers comprised 60 Vbeta and 13 Jbeta primers. Some clones are missing from TCRdb's copy, which holds only in-frame ones; the method was immunoSEQ multiplex PCR. The sample has approximately 210,000 clones; about 77% are singletons. CDR1 LNHDA and CDR2 SQIVND come from the germline V gene (reference sequence). Between the trimmed V and J ends, which lost 7 bases and 0 bases, there was a span of 16 bases. This CDR3 has 16 residues. The donors (healthy individuals) were bone marrow donors. Sequenced material: PBMCs. The V gene is TRBV19, the J gene TRBJ1-5; D gene uncertain. The sequence came from a woman aged 30 to 39 in good health and CMV-seropositive. CDR3 bases: TGTGCCAGTATCAAGGGTCCGGGAATTAGCAATCAGCCCCAGCATTTT. It codes for CASIKGPGISNQPQHF.